These 25 T cell receptor beta chains originate from one sample sequenced in a study of T cell responses to AZD1222 COVID-19 vaccine. Generated by immunoSEQ multiplex PCR, the TCRdb table keeps only in-frame clones and is missing some. The sample contains about 120,000 clones, 85% to 90% of which appear only once. The starting material was peripheral blood, obtained on day 0 of AZD1222 vaccination. The receptor source for this set is an adult in good health.

This clone is a singleton in its sample. The rearrangement joins TRBV6-5 to TRBJ1-1; TRBD1 matches at 7 bases. This CDR3 contains 15 residues. The germline V gene encodes CDR1 MNHEY and CDR2 SVGAGI. V was pared by 7 bases and J by 0 bases, with 8 bases of the junction left unmatched. The DNA for the CDR3 is TGTGCCAGCACCCGTCAGGGGGGCGTGAACACTGAAGCTTTCTTT. This gives the protein CASTRQGGVNTEAFF.

The J gene is TRBJ1-5, the V gene TRBV2, with 8 bases identical to TRBD1. Looked up from germline, CDR1 is SNHLY and CDR2 is FYNNEI. There are 17 residues in the CDR3. The V segment lost 6 bases and the J segment 2 bases; nucleotides outside the gene matches: 12. The chain's CDR3 is CASSEDRAIWGNQPQHF. The CDR3 DNA follows: TGTGCCAGCAGCGAGGACAGGGCTATATGGGGCAATCAGCCCCAGCATTTT. The complete variable domain, with remaining parts taken from reference TRBV2 and TRBJ1-5, reads EPEVTQTPSHQVTQMGQEVILRCVPISNHLYFYWYRQILGQKVEFLVSFYNNEISEKSEIFDDQFSVERPDGSNFTLKIRSTKLEDSAMYFCASSEDRAIWGNQPQHFGDGTRLSIL.

The chain recombines TRBV5-1 with TRBJ1-6, with D perhaps matching TRBD1 (6 bases). CDR3 length: 16 residues. Trimming stripped 3 bases from V and 6 bases from J, with 16 bases between. Germline CDR1 is SGHRS and CDR2 is YFSETQ. CDR3 protein: CASSSGWAGANSPLHF. Written as DNA, the CDR3 is TGCGCCAGCAGCTCCGGATGGGCAGGGGCTAATTCACCCCTCCACTTT. The full variable domain, rest sourced from reference TRBV5-1 and TRBJ1-6, is KAGVTQTPRYLIKTRGQQVTLSCSPISGHRSVSWYQQTPGQGLQFLFEYFSETQRNKGNFPGRFSGRQFSNSRSEMNVSTLELGDSALYLCASSSGWAGANSPLHFGNGTRLTVT.

The gene calls are TRBV5-4 and TRBJ2-7; possible D gene TRBD1, 7 bases. Trimming took 0 bases from V and 4 from J, leaving 14 bases between them. The germline V gene has CDR1 SGHNT and CDR2 YYREEE (reference sequence). CDR3 length equals 15 residues. CDR3 DNA sequence: TGTGCCAGCAGCTTGGCACGACAGGGAGGTTACGAGCAGTACTTC. Translation: CASSLARQGGYEQYF.

The rearrangement links TRBV7-9 to TRBJ1-2; the D gene is possibly TRBD1 (6 bases). The V end lost 3 bases, the J end lost 6 bases, and 11 bases lay between the germline ends. The CDR3 is 13 residues long. Germline CDR1 SEHNR, CDR2 FQNEAQ (reference sequence). CDR3: CASSFSTGHGYTF. The CDR3 nucleotides read TGTGCCAGCAGCTTTTCCACAGGGCATGGCTACACCTTC.

The chain recombines TRBV5-6 with TRBJ2-7; the D gene is possibly TRBD2 (5 bases). The V and J ends lost 4 bases and 2 bases respectively, with 10 bases between them. The CDR3 has 13 residues. Germline V lookup: CDR1 SGHDT, CDR2 YYEEEE. Written as DNA, the CDR3 is TGTGCCAGCAGCCTCGGGATCGCCTACGAGCAGTACTTC. This codes for CASSLGIAYEQYF.

The chain joins TRBV6-2 or TRBV6-3 to TRBJ1-4; the D gene is possibly TRBD1 (5 bases). The germline V and J ends were trimmed by 2 bases and 5 bases, with 12 bases remaining between them. The CDR3 is 15 residues long. From germline, CDR1 is MNHEY and CDR2 SVGEGT. The CDR3 reads CASSYRQLLNEKLFF. DNA for the CDR3: TGTGCCAGCAGTTACCGACAGCTACTAAATGAAAAACTGTTTTTT.

This chain uses TRBV4-1 with TRBJ2-1, with 8 bases matching TRBD1. CDR3 length equals 14 residues. After removal of 2 bases from V and 10 bases from J, the junction contained 7 bases not matched to a gene. Germline V gene lookup returns CDR1 MGHRA and CDR2 YSYEKL. CDR3: CASSQPRTGREQFF. The CDR3 bases are TGCGCCAGCAGCCAACCCCGGACAGGGCGGGAGCAGTTCTTC.

This chain links TRBV7-2 with TRBJ2-1, with 7 bases fitting TRBD2. Germline V gene lookup returns CDR1 SGHTA and CDR2 FQGNSA. The CDR3 totals 14 residues. After removal of 1 base from V and 4 bases from J, the junction contained 1 base not matched to a gene. CDR3 sequence (DNA): TGTGCCAGCAGCTTAGGGGGGGGTTACAATGAGCAGTTCTTC. This translates into CASSLGGGYNEQFF.

The V gene is TRBV5-1, the J gene TRBJ2-5; tentatively, D is TRBD1 or TRBD2 (6 bases each). The CDR3 extends over 15 amino acids. The V end was cut by 0 bases, the J end by 9 bases, with 18 bases between. Germline V gives CDR1 SGHRS, CDR2 YFSETQ. This CDR3 is CASSLAPGAGDPQYF. The CDR3, as DNA: TGCGCCAGCAGCTTGGCCCCGGGGGCAGGTGATCCCCAGTACTTC.

The V and J genes are TRBV7-2 and TRBJ2-3; TRBD2 aligns across 11 bases. CDR1 and CDR2 (germline): SGHTA, FQGNSA. V was clipped by 1 base and J by 5 bases; unmatched bases: 5. This CDR3 comprises 16 residues. The CDR3 DNA is TGTGCCAGCAGCTTAGGATTAGCGGGGGGGATAGATACGCAGTATTTT. Its translation is CASSLGLAGGIDTQYF. The whole variable domain, remainder taken from reference TRBV7-2 and TRBJ2-3, is GAGVSQSPSNKVTEKGKDVELRCDPISGHTALYWYRQSLGQGLEFLIYFQGNSAPDKSGLPSDRFSAERTGGSVSTLTIQRTQQEDSAVYLCASSLGLAGGIDTQYFGPGTRLTVL.

This chain uses TRBV19 with TRBJ1-5; D is ambiguous. Germline V gene lookup returns CDR1 LNHDA and CDR2 SQIVND (reference sequence). The CDR3 contains 16 residues. V lost 5 bases and J 6 bases, leaving 20 bases between the germline ends. The CDR3 coding sequence is TGTGCCAGTAGTCGACGCCCGGGGAATCATGGTCAGCCCCAGCATTTT. It encodes CASSRRPGNHGQPQHF.

This chain connects TRBV4-2 to TRBJ1-3, with a possible D match to TRBD1 (5 bases). V lost 1 base and J 0 bases, leaving 13 bases between the germline ends. This CDR3 has 17 amino acids. Germline V lookup: CDR1 LGHNA, CDR2 YNFKEQ. CDR3 residues: CASSQGATVSSGNTIYF. CDR3 sequence (DNA): TGTGCCAGCAGCCAAGGAGCGACAGTGTCCTCTGGAAACACCATATATTTT.

The V call is TRBV2, the J call TRBJ2-1, with D maybe TRBD2 (6 bases). The CDR3 consists of 15 residues. The V and J ends lost 1 base and 0 bases respectively, with 7 bases between them. The germline gives CDR1 SNHLY, CDR2 FYNNEI. The CDR3 DNA follows: TGTGCCAGCAGTGAAGGGAGGGGCTCCTACAATGAGCAGTTCTTC. It encodes CASSEGRGSYNEQFF. Full variable domain (remainder filled in from reference TRBV2 and TRBJ2-1): EPEVTQTPSHQVTQMGQEVILRCVPISNHLYFYWYRQILGQKVEFLVSFYNNEISEKSEIFDDQFSVERPDGSNFTLKIRSTKLEDSAMYFCASSEGRGSYNEQFFGPGTRLTVL.

The rearrangement links TRBV18 to TRBJ1-5; D unclear. Trimming removed 5 bases from V and 2 bases from J, with 10 bases in between. CDR3 size: 14 residues. The V gene's germline CDR1 is KGHSH and CDR2 LQKENI. CDR3 region: CASSGRDRNQPQHF. The DNA of the CDR3 is TGTGCCAGCTCAGGGCGCGACCGCAATCAGCCCCAGCATTTT.

The V and J genes are TRBV4-1 and TRBJ1-2; 10 bases map to TRBD1. V was pared by 3 bases and J by 0 bases, with 4 bases of the junction left unmatched. The CDR3 spans 16 residues. In germline, CDR1 is MGHRA, CDR2 YSYEKL. The CDR3, as DNA: TGCGCCAGCAGCCACGGGACAGGGGAAGCTAACTATGGCTACACCTTC. It translates to CASSHGTGEANYGYTF.

The chain links TRBV9 to TRBJ2-3, with D possibly TRBD2 on 5 matching bases. CDR1 and CDR2 (germline): SGDLS, YYNGEE. V was pared by 2 bases and J by 6 bases, with 13 bases between. This CDR3 has 14 amino acids. Here the CDR3 DNA reads TGTGCCAGCAGCGTCGGACTTAAAGGGGATACGCAGTATTTT. Its translation is CASSVGLKGDTQYF.

The chain couples TRBV10-1 to TRBJ2-3; 13 bases match TRBD2. CDR1 WNHNN and CDR2 SYGVQD come from the germline V gene (reference sequence). This CDR3 is 17 amino acids long. Losses at the gene ends were 0 bases for V and 4 bases for J; bases not matched to a gene: 4. Here the CDR3 DNA reads TGCGCCAGCAGTGAGTCACCGGGACTAGCGGGGTCAGATACGCAGTATTTT. It translates to CASSESPGLAGSDTQYF.

The chain is built from TRBV5-1 and TRBJ1-1; tentatively, D is TRBD1 (6 bases). V lost 3 bases and J 0 bases, leaving 18 bases between the germline ends. CDR1 is SGHRS, CDR2 YFSETQ, per germline. The CDR3 is made up of 17 amino acids. DNA for the CDR3: TGCGCCAGCAGCTGGGGCCAATCTAAGGGGGTGAACACTGAAGCTTTCTTT. This translates into CASSWGQSKGVNTEAFF.

CDR3 loop: CASSPLRRTGVYEQYF. The CDR3 coding sequence is TGTGCCAGCAGCCCATTAAGGCGGACAGGAGTTTACGAGCAGTACTTC. The chain combines TRBV11-2 with TRBJ2-7; 7 nucleotides agree with TRBD1. With 5 bases clipped from V and 4 bases from J, the junction kept 14 bases outside the gene matches. Germline V gene data show CDR1 as SGHAT and CDR2 as FQNNGV. This CDR3 is 16 amino acids long.

This sequence joins TRBV5-1 and TRBJ2-5; the match to TRBD2 covers 7 bases. Trimming at V came to 0 bases and at J to 2 bases, leaving 7 bases not matched to a gene. Germline CDR1 SGHRS, CDR2 YFSETQ. The CDR3 contains 16 residues. The CDR3, as DNA: TGCGCCAGCAGCTTGGGTTCGTCTAGCGGACAAGAGACCCAGTACTTC. Its translation: CASSLGSSSGQETQYF.

The CDR3 protein is CASRKGEGGYGYTF. The CDR3 DNA sequence: TGTGCCAGTAGAAAAGGGGAGGGCGGCTATGGCTACACCTTC. The chain recombines TRBV19 with TRBJ1-2; a weak D match, TRBD1 (5 bases). Between the trimmed V and J ends, which lost 6 bases and 4 bases, there was a span of 15 bases. This CDR3 spans 14 amino acids. CDR1 is LNHDA, CDR2 SQIVND, per germline (reference sequence).

A few counts support this clone. The V and J genes are TRBV3-1 (or the pseudogene TRBV3-2) and TRBJ2-7, with D tentatively TRBD2 (6 bases). Germline V CDR1 and CDR2: LGHDT, YNNKEL (reference sequence). The CDR3 totals 15 residues. V lost 8 bases and J 2 bases, leaving 19 bases between the germline ends. For the CDR3, the DNA is TGTGCCAGCGGACCAGGAGGCGCGGGAACCTACGAGCAGTACTTC. It yields the protein CASGPGGAGTYEQYF.

This chain joins TRBV7-2 and TRBJ2-7; tentatively, D is TRBD2 (7 bases). Between the trimmed V and J ends, which lost 2 bases and 0 bases, there was a span of 20 bases. Germline V CDR1 and CDR2: SGHTA, FQGNSA. The CDR3 runs 18 residues. The CDR3 here is CASSLRTGGPLVSYEQYF. The CDR3 DNA reads TGTGCCAGCAGCTTAAGGACCGGGGGGCCCTTGGTCTCCTACGAGCAGTACTTC.

The rearrangement joins TRBV30 to TRBJ1-6, with D unclear. V was shortened by 2 bases and J by 6 bases, with 14 bases between the two germline ends. CDR1 is GTSNPN, CDR2 SVGIG, per germline (reference sequence). This CDR3 region has 15 residues. The CDR3 spells CAWSSTRKSNSPLHF. CDR3 coding DNA: TGTGCCTGGAGTTCCACACGCAAATCTAATTCACCCCTCCACTTT.